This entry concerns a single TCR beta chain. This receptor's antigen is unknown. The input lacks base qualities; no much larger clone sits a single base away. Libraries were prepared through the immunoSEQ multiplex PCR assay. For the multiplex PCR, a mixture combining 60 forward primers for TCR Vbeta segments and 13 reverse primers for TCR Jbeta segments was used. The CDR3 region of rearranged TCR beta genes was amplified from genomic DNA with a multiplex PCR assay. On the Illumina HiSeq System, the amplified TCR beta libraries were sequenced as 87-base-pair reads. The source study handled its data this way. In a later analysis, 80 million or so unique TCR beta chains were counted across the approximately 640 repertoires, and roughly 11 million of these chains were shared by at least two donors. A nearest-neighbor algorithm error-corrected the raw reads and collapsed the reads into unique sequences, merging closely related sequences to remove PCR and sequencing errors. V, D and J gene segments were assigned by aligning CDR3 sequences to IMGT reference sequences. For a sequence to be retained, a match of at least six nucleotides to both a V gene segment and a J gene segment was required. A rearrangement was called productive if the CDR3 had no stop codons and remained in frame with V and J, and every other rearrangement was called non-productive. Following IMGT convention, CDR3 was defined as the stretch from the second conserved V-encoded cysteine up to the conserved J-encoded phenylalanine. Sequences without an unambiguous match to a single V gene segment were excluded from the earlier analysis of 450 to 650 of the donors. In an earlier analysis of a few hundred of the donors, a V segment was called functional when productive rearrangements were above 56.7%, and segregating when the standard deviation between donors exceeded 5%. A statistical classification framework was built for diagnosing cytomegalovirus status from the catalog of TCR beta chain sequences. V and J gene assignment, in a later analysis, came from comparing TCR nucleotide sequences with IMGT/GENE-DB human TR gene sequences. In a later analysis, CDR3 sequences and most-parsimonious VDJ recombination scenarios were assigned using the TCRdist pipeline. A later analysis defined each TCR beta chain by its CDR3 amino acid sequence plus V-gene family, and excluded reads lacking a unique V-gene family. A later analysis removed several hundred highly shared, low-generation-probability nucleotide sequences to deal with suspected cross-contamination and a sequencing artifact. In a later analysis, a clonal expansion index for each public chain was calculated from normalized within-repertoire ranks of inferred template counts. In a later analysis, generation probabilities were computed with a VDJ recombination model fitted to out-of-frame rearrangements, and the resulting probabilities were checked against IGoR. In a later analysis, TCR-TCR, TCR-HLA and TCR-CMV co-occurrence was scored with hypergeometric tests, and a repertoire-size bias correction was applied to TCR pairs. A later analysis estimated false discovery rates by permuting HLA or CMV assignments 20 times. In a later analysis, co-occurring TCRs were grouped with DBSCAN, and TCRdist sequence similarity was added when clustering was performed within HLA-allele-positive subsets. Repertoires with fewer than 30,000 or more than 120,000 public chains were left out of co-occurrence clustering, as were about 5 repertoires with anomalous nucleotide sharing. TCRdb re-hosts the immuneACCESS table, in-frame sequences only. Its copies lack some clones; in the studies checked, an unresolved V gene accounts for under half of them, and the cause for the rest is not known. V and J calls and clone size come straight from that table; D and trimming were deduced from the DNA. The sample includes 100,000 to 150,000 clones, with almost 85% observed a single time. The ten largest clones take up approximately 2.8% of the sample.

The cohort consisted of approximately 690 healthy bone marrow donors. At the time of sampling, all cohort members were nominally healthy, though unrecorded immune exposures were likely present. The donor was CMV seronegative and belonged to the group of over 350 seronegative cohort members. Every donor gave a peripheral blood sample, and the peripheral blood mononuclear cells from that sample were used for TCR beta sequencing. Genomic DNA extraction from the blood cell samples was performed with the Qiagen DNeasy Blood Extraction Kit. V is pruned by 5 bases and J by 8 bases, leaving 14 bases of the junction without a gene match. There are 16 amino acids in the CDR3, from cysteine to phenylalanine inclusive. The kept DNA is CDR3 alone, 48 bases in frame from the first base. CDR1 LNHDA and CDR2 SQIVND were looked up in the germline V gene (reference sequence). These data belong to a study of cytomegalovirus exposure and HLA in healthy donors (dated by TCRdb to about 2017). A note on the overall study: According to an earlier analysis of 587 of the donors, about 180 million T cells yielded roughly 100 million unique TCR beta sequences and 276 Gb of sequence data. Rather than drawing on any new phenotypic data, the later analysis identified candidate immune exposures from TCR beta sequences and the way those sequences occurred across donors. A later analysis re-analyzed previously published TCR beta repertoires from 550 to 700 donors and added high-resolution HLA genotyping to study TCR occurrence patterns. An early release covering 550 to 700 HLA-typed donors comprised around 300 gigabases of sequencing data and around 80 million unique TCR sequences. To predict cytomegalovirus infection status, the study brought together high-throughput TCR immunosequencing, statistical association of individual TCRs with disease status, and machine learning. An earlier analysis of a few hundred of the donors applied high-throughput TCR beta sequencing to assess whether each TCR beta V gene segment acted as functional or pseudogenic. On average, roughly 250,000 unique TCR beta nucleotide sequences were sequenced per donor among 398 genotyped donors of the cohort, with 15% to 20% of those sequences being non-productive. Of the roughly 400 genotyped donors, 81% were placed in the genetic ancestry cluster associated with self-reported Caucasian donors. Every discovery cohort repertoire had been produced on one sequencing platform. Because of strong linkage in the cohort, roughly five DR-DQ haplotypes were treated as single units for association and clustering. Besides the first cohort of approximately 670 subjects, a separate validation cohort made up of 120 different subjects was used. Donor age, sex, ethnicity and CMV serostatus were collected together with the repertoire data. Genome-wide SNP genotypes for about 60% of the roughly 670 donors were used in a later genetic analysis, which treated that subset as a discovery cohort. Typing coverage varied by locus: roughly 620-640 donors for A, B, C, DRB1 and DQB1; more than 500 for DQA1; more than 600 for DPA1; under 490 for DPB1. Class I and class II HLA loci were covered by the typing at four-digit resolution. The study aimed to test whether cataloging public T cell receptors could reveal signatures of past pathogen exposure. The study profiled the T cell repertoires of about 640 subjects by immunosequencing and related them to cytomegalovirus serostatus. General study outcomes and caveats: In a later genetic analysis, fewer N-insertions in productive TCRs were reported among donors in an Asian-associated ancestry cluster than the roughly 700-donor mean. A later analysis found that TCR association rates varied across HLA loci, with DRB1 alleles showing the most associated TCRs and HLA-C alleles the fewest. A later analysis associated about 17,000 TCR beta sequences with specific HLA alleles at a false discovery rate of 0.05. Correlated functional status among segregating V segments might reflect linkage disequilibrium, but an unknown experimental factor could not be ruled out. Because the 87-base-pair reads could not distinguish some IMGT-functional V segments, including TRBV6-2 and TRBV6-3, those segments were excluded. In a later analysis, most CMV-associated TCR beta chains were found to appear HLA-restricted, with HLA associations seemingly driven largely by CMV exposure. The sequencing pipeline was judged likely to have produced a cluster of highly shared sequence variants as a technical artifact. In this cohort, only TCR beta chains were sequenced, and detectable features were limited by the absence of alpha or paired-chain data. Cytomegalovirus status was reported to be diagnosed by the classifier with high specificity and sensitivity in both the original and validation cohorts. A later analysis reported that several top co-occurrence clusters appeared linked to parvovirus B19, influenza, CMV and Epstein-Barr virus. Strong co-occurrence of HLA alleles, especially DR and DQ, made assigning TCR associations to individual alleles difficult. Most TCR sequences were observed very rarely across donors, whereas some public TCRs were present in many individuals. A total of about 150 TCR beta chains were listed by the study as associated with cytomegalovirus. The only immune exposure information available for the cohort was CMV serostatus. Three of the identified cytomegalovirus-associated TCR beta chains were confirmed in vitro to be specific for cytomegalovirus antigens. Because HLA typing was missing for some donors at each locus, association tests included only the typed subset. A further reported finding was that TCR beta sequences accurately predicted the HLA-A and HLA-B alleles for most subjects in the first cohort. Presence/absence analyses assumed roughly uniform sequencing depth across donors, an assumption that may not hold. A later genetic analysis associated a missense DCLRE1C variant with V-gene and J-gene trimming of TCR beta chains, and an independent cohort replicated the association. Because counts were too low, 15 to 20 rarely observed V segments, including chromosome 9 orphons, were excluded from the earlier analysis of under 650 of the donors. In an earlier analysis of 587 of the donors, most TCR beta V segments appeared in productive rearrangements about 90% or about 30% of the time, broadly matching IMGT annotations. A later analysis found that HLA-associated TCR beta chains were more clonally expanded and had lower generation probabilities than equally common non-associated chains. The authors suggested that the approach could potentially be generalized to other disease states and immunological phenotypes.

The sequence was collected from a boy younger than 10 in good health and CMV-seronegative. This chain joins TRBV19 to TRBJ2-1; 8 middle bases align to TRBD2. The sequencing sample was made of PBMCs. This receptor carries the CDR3 CASSPPNSGRGYEQFF. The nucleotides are TGTGCCAGTAGTCCTCCGAACAGCGGGAGAGGCTATGAGCAGTTCTTC.